This entry describes one T cell receptor (beta chain). Its cognate antigen is unknown. These data come from a study of cytomegalovirus exposure and HLA in healthy donors. Study results and caveats: Per a later analysis, HLA-associated TCR beta chains showed more clonal expansion than other, equally common TCR beta chains. Of the V segments, some could not be distinguished, including TRBV6-2 and TRBV6-3, and were excluded. The authors confirmed in vitro that a few CMV-associated chains were specific for CMV antigens. An analysis that came later showed most CMV-associated TCR beta chains appearing HLA-restricted.

The CDR3 contains 19 residues. Germline V CDR1 and CDR2: LGHNA, YSLEER. V trimming: 1 base; J trimming: 5 bases; junction bases outside the gene matches: 16. The study ran its PCR with 60 Vbeta and 13 Jbeta primers. The assay was immunoSEQ multiplex PCR, and TCRdb's table has in-frame clones only and misses some. The table lists 95,000 to 100,000 clones, around three quarters of them singletons. The sample taken for sequencing was PBMCs. The sequence came from a human donor in good health. V and J are TRBV4-3 and TRBJ2-5; 10 positions match TRBD2. The CDR3 sequence: CASSQVAQASGSVGETQYF. CDR3 coding DNA: TGCGCCAGCAGCCAAGTAGCGCAGGCTAGCGGGAGTGTAGGGGAGACCCAGTACTTC.